This TCR beta chain came from a study of blood T cell repertoires in COVID-19. The assay was immunoSEQ multiplex PCR, and TCRdb's table has in-frame clones only and misses some. In the table there are 150,000 to 200,000 clones, roughly 88% of which are singletons. The germline V gene encodes CDR1 SGHRS and CDR2 YFSETQ. The V gene end was trimmed by 1 base and the J gene end by 9 bases; junction bases not matched to a gene: 9. CDR3 length: 14 residues. Participants, 18 to 89 years old, spanned fewer than 30 US areas. Two consecutive negative NP/OP PCR tests, clearance, or resolved symptoms defined Cohort 3 recovery.

The V gene is TRBV5-1, the J gene TRBJ1-2; TRBD1 agrees at 7 bases. The receptor was isolated from a woman aged 18-29 years who had recovered from COVID-19. Input material: PBMCs or T cells enriched from blood (not recorded which). The CDR3 DNA is TGCGCCAGCAGCTTGCGACAGGGTGTGATAAGCTACACCTTC. Its translation: CASSLRQGVISYTF.